The rows below give T cell receptor beta chains drawn from one sample of a study of T-cell reconstitution after alpha-beta-depleted transplantation in children. A single record per CDR3 protein comes from TCRdb applying MiXCR to the PCR reads. The sample yields about 260,000 distinct CDR3 sequences, approximately 8.9% seen once. The source material was PBMCs, mostly from graft donor cells, sampled 180 days after TCRalphabeta/CD19-depleted stem cell transplant. The receptors were sampled from a male patient younger than 18 who had a stem cell transplant for acute lymphoblastic leukemia, so the T cells may come from the graft donor. The conserved cysteine and the conserved F or W are not part of the CDR3 here. The D gene is left open where the match is weak.

D: TRBD1; V: TRBV2; J: TRBJ2-7; CDR3: ASRSGQASYEQY
D: NA; V: TRBV6-2/TRBV6-3; J: TRBJ1-6; CDR3: ASSLRSRDSPLH
D: TRBD1; V: TRBV7-2; J: TRBJ1-2; CDR3: ASSFGTVFIANYGYT
D: NA; V: TRBV12-3/TRBV12-4; J: TRBJ1-5; CDR3: ASSPDRSNQPQH
D: TRBD1; V: TRBV2; J: TRBJ2-5; CDR3: ASSVPRDRIQETQY
D: NA; V: TRBV20-1; J: TRBJ2-2; CDR3: SARWNTGELF
D: NA; V: TRBV18; J: TRBJ1-4; CDR3: ASSQLIATNEKLF
D: TRBD1; V: TRBV5-4; J: TRBJ1-2; CDR3: ASSLFFRGDRDGYT
D: NA; V: TRBV12-3/TRBV12-4; J: TRBJ2-1; CDR3: AISLGGELGRFSYNEQF
D: NA; V: TRBV29-1; J: TRBJ2-5; CDR3: SVGQLQETQY
D: NA; V: TRBV29-1; J: TRBJ2-7; CDR3: SVGVGPYEQY
D: TRBD1; V: TRBV12-3/TRBV12-4; J: TRBJ1-3; CDR3: ASSFDRDRGNTIY
D: TRBD1; V: TRBV7-3; J: TRBJ2-3; CDR3: ASSLGGQGADTQY
D: NA; V: TRBV7-6; J: TRBJ2-7; CDR3: ASSSSGFASASYEQY
D: NA; V: TRBV19; J: TRBJ1-1; CDR3: ASKGYTEAF
D: TRBD1; V: TRBV5-1; J: TRBJ2-1; CDR3: ASSLEAGGLDEQF
D: NA; V: TRBV12-3/TRBV12-4; J: TRBJ1-6; CDR3: ASSSRVGNSPLH
D: TRBD2; V: TRBV6-6; J: TRBJ2-1; CDR3: ASSSRWTSPTLRSHSNEQF
D: NA; V: TRBV6-1; J: TRBJ2-5; CDR3: ASSDPPGWGWNQETQY
D: NA; V: TRBV6-5; J: TRBJ2-3; CDR3: ASSTPGQSTDTQY
D: TRBD1; V: TRBV6-1; J: TRBJ2-2; CDR3: ASSRDRGSTGELF
D: TRBD2; V: TRBV24-1; J: TRBJ2-1; CDR3: ATSDSGTSTNEQF
D: NA; V: TRBV6-1; J: TRBJ1-1; CDR3: ASSSELGNTEAF
D: NA; V: TRBV20-1; J: TRBJ2-1; CDR3: SARGAASSYNEQF
D: NA; V: TRBV5-1; J: TRBJ1-1; CDR3: ASSLASPSEAF
D: NA; V: TRBV20-1; J: TRBJ1-5; CDR3: SAFSGYQNQPQH
D: TRBD2; V: TRBV4-1; J: TRBJ2-7; CDR3: ASSQDQGTSVYEQY
D: NA; V: TRBV6-5; J: TRBJ2-2; CDR3: ASSYSSGAGTGELF
D: TRBD1; V: TRBV6-1; J: TRBJ2-4; CDR3: ASSESLPGQALVAKNIQY
D: NA; V: TRBV20-1; J: TRBJ2-2; CDR3: SARERGGRDTGELF
D: NA; V: TRBV27; J: TRBJ1-6; CDR3: ASSLVGHNSPLH
D: TRBD1; V: TRBV7-9; J: TRBJ2-7; CDR3: ASSLPGQGFHEQY
D: TRBD2; V: TRBV20-1; J: TRBJ2-3; CDR3: SARDPSGSSDTQY
D: NA; V: TRBV7-9; J: TRBJ1-2; CDR3: ASGLQWGYT
D: NA; V: TRBV5-1; J: TRBJ2-1; CDR3: ASSLIEGIGGIYNEQF
D: NA; V: TRBV27; J: TRBJ1-6; CDR3: ASTSQGQFPSPLH
D: NA; V: TRBV5-1; J: TRBJ1-1; CDR3: ASSPWPDFLNTEAF
D: NA; V: TRBV14; J: TRBJ2-2; CDR3: ASSQSRDTGELF
D: TRBD2; V: TRBV5-5; J: TRBJ2-3; CDR3: ASSWGLVFRPDTQY
D: NA; V: TRBV25-1; J: TRBJ2-7; CDR3: ASSAPFGGEQY
D: NA; V: TRBV5-1; J: TRBJ2-2; CDR3: ASSLSGATGELF
D: NA; V: TRBV25-1; J: TRBJ2-7; CDR3: ASSESSWPAYEQY
D: NA; V: TRBV2; J: TRBJ1-2; CDR3: ASTPIRAANYGYT
D: NA; V: TRBV20-1; J: TRBJ2-7; CDR3: SARGCQGKIAYEQY
D: TRBD1; V: TRBV28; J: TRBJ1-1; CDR3: ASSFGDRGRNTEAF
D: NA; V: TRBV5-1; J: TRBJ2-7; CDR3: ASSPGTAYYEQY
D: NA; V: TRBV4-3; J: TRBJ2-1; CDR3: ASSRLRGQGNEQF
D: TRBD1; V: TRBV9; J: TRBJ2-7; CDR3: ASSPGTGYEQY
D: TRBD1; V: TRBV11-2; J: TRBJ1-2; CDR3: ASSLDLGDRRGLRYGYT
D: NA; V: TRBV10-2; J: TRBJ1-5; CDR3: ASSAGSVDQPQH
D: NA; V: TRBV5-1; J: TRBJ1-1; CDR3: ASSPRTAALNTEAF
D: NA; V: TRBV6-5; J: TRBJ1-1; CDR3: ASSSPPLNTEAF
D: TRBD1; V: TRBV5-1; J: TRBJ2-6; CDR3: ASSFASGTVLSGANVLT
D: NA; V: TRBV12-3/TRBV12-4; J: TRBJ1-1; CDR3: ASSLLTGNTEAF
D: TRBD1; V: TRBV12-3/TRBV12-4; J: TRBJ1-6; CDR3: ASSRGGGYNSPLH
D: TRBD1; V: TRBV6-5; J: TRBJ2-1; CDR3: ASSLGQGYNEQF
D: TRBD2; V: TRBV7-3; J: TRBJ2-1; CDR3: ASSFPSRTSGRAGSYNEQF
D: NA; V: TRBV20-1; J: TRBJ2-4; CDR3: SARTRTLVAKNIQY
D: NA; V: TRBV5-1; J: TRBJ2-3; CDR3: ASSYGSTDTQY